A selection of T cell receptor beta chains follows, all from one sample in a study of shared clonotypes between healthy human individuals. Only in-frame clones appear in the TCRdb table, and some are missing; sequencing was by immunoSEQ multiplex PCR. The table records roughly 640,000 clones, roughly 70% of them present only once. Source material: memory CD4+ T cells sorted from blood. The receptors come from a woman aged 25 to 39 in good health. The CDR3 runs from the conserved cysteine through the conserved F or W. A D gene is named only where the DNA matches it firmly. Clone size, where shown, is once, few, many, or a class for clones that have expanded.

CDR3nt,CDR3aa,abundance,d_gene,j_gene,v_gene
TGTGCCAGCAGGACAGGGGCATGGAGCAATCAGCCCCAGCATTTT,CASRTGAWSNQPQHF,-,TRBD1,TRBJ1-5,TRBV28
TGTGCCAGCACCTTCGGACAGGGAGGGCGGTACGAGCAGTACTTC,CASTFGQGGRYEQYF,-,-,TRBJ2-7,TRBV7-2
TGTGCCAGCAGTTTAATACTCGGGGGCTACACCTTC,CASSLILGGYTF,few,-,TRBJ1-2,TRBV28
TGTGCCAGCAGTAGTGAAGCCTCCTACGAGCAGTACTTC,CASSSEASYEQYF,-,-,TRBJ2-7,TRBV25-1
TGCAGTCTAGCGTCCTACAATGAGCAGTTCTTC,CSLASYNEQFF,-,-,TRBJ2-1,TRBV20-1
TGTGCCAGAAGCCCCGGGACAGGCCGGGGAGCTTTCTTT,CARSPGTGRGAFF,-,TRBD1,TRBJ1-1,TRBV5-3
TGCGCCAGCAGCCTAGGACAGGGGGCCCCCTACGAGCAGTACTTC,CASSLGQGAPYEQYF,once,TRBD1,TRBJ2-7,TRBV5-1
TGTGCCAGTAGTATGGTCACAGGATTTTACAATGAGCAGTTCTTC,CASSMVTGFYNEQFF,-,-,TRBJ2-1,TRBV19
TGTGCCAGCAGTCCCCCAGGGGAGAGCTCCTACGAGCAGTACTTC,CASSPPGESSYEQYF,-,-,TRBJ2-7,TRBV28
TGTGCCAGCAAACCGGACAGGGGACTCAATCAGCCCCAGCATTTT,CASKPDRGLNQPQHF,-,TRBD1,TRBJ1-5,TRBV6-5
TGTGCCAGCAGCTTTACCGGGACAGGGCGGCCCACAACCTACGAGCAGTACTTC,CASSFTGTGRPTTYEQYF,-,TRBD1,TRBJ2-7,TRBV5-6
TGTGCCAGCAGTACCCAGGGGGGGAGCACAGATACGCAGTATTTT,CASSTQGGSTDTQYF,-,-,TRBJ2-3,TRBV6-5
TGCAGCGCACAGGAGAATGGCTACACCTTC,CSAQENGYTF,-,-,TRBJ1-2,TRBV29-1
TGTGCCAGCATTGGATTCATTGGTAGACAGGGGGGGACTGTTGCCAAAAACATTCAGTACTTC,CASIGFIGRQGGTVAKNIQYF,few,TRBD1,TRBJ2-4,TRBV28
TGTGCCAGCAGGGCGGGGACAGGACAAGAGACCCAGTACTTC,CASRAGTGQETQYF,-,TRBD1,TRBJ2-5,TRBV28
TGCGCCAGCAGCCAAAGGGCCATGGAGAACTATGGCTACACCTTC,CASSQRAMENYGYTF,-,-,TRBJ1-2,TRBV4-1
TGTGCCAGCAGCGCCCGGACAGTAGGGAACACTGAAGCTTTCTTT,CASSARTVGNTEAFF,-,-,TRBJ1-1,TRBV9
TGTGCCATCCTGGGGCGGGGCTGTAAAGAGACCCAGTACTTC,CAILGRGCKETQYF,-,-,TRBJ2-5,TRBV6-5
TGTGCCAGCAGCTCAGCGGGAGGGCCTGGGGAGACCCAGTACTTC,CASSSAGGPGETQYF,few,TRBD2,TRBJ2-5,TRBV5-4
TGTGCCAGCACCAGAACAGGGGGCGAGGAGCAGCCCCAGCATTTT,CASTRTGGEEQPQHF,-,TRBD1,TRBJ1-5,TRBV7-9
TGCGCCAGCAGCCAAGGAGCCTACAATGAGCAGTTCTTC,CASSQGAYNEQFF,-,-,TRBJ2-1,TRBV4-1
TGCGCCGCCTCGGGACTAGGTAATGAGCAGTTCTTC,CAASGLGNEQFF,-,TRBD2,TRBJ2-1,TRBV10-2
TGCGCCAGCAGCGGCGGAAGGGGGGGTGATGACGAGCAGTACTTC,CASSGGRGGDDEQYF,-,-,TRBJ2-7,TRBV5-1
TGTGCCAGCAGTTCGGGCGGGGAGGATACCTACGAGCAGTACTTC,CASSSGGEDTYEQYF,-,-,TRBJ2-7,TRBV28
TGCGCCAGCAGCACCGGACTAGCGGGAGGATCCTACAATGAGCAGTTCTTC,CASSTGLAGGSYNEQFF,-,TRBD2,TRBJ2-1,TRBV4-1
TGTGCCATCAGGCCGCCGGACATCTACGAGCAGTACTTC,CAIRPPDIYEQYF,-,-,TRBJ2-7,TRBV10-3
TGTGCCAGCAGTTGGACTAGAACCACCGGGGAGCTGTTTTTT,CASSWTRTTGELFF,-,TRBD2,TRBJ2-2,TRBV6-5
TGTGCCAGCGTTAAAGGGGTAGGTCAGCCCCAGCATTTT,CASVKGVGQPQHF,-,-,TRBJ1-5,TRBV6-5
TGTGCCAGCAGTCGGGACAGCAGCTACGAGCAGTACTTC,CASSRDSSYEQYF,-,TRBD1,TRBJ2-7,TRBV7-8
TGTGCCAGCAGCCTGCTAGCGACCGATACGCAGTATTTT,CASSLLATDTQYF,-,-,TRBJ2-3,TRBV14
TGCAGTGCTTACAAAGAGACCCAGTACTTC,CSAYKETQYF,few,-,TRBJ2-5,TRBV20-1
TGCAGCGCCAAAACCGGGACAGGGCCCCTGGAGCAGTACTTC,CSAKTGTGPLEQYF,-,TRBD1,TRBJ2-7,TRBV29-1
TGTGCCTGGGAAAACAGGGCGGATGGCTACACCTTC,CAWENRADGYTF,once,-,TRBJ1-2,TRBV30
TGCGCCAGCAGCTTGAGTACTAGCGGGATCCAAGAGACCCAGTACTTC,CASSLSTSGIQETQYF,-,TRBD2,TRBJ2-5,TRBV5-1
TGCGCCAGCAGCCTCGGGACTAGCGGGGCGGGAACAGATACGCAGTATTTT,CASSLGTSGAGTDTQYF,-,TRBD2,TRBJ2-3,TRBV4-1
TGTGCCAGCAGTCCCCGACAGGCCTTACCATCCTACGAGCAGTACTTC,CASSPRQALPSYEQYF,-,-,TRBJ2-7,TRBV27